This record concerns one TCR beta chain sequence. After removal of 3 bases from V and 7 bases from J, the junction contained 1 base not matched to a gene. Germline CDR1 reads KGHDR; CDR2 reads SFDVKD. CDR3 length: 14 residues. The data stem from a study of blood T cell repertoires in COVID-19. Sequencing used immunoSEQ multiplex PCR; TCRdb keeps in-frame clones, though not all of them. The sample carries 330,000 or so clones, 88% recorded once. Material: PBMCs or T cells enriched from blood (not recorded which). The TCR comes from a man aged 25 to 40 who had recovered from COVID-19. The chain carries TRBV24-1 and TRBJ1-6; the match to TRBD1 covers 8 bases. In DNA, the CDR3 is TGTGCCACCAGTGATCGGGACAGGAATTCACCCCTCCACTTT. Amino acid sequence: CATSDRDRNSPLHF.